This T cell receptor (beta chain) was obtained from a study of T cells expressing NK-cell markers. The CDR3 sequence is 14 residues long. CDR1 and CDR2 (germline): DFQATT, SNEGSKA (reference sequence). Regarding the study as a whole: Each of about 6 donors carried dominant NKG2C+ clonotypes accounting for about 1.0-7.5% of CD8+ T cells.

From the 5' RACE reads, TCRdb lists one entry per CDR3 protein and no DNA. This listing includes 130,000 to 150,000 distinct CDR3 sequences. Regarding this clonotype: The target antigen is unknown.

This sequence was found in a young man in good health. The chain recombines TRBV20-1 with TRBJ2-1. The specimen sequenced was blood T cells: a sorted CD56 or NKG2C T cell subset, CD4+ or CD8+ T cells, or bulk PBMC T cells (not recorded which). The CDR3 loop is CSARNRMDYNEQFF.